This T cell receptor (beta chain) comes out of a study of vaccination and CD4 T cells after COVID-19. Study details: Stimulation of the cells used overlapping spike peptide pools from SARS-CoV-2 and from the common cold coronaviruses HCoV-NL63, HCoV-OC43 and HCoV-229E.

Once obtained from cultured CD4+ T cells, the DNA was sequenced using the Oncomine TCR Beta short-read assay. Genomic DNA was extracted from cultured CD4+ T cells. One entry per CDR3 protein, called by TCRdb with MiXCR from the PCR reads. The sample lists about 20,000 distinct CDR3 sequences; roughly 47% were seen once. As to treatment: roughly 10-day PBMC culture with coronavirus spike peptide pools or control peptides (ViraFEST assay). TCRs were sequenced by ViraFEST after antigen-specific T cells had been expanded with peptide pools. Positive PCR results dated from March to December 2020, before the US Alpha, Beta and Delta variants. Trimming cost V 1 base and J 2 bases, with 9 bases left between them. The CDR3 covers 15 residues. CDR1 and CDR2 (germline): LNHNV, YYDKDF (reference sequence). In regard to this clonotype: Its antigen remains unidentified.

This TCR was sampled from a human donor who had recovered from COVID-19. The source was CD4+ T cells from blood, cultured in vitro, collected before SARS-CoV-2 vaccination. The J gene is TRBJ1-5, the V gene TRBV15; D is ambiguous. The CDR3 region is CATSRADGRNQPQHF. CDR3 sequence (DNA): TGTGCCACCAGCAGAGCTGACGGGCGCAATCAGCCCCAGCATTTT.